This T cell receptor beta chain was recorded in a study of a mutant IDH1 vaccine in newly diagnosed glioma. Time point in this sample: week 35, safety follow-up. The content of each vaccine dose was 300 ug of mutant IDH1 20-mer peptide, and topical imiquimod accompanied it. This clone was seen a single time. As yet, its antigen is unknown. Method: immunoSEQ multiplex PCR; TCRdb's copy keeps in-frame clones and lacks some. The sample consists of tens of thousands of clones, approximately 80% of them appearing once. CDR3 size: 15 residues. Germline V gene sequence: CDR1 SGHAT, CDR2 FQNNGV. Trimming pared 2 bases from V and 4 bases from J, leaving 12 bases between.

The source material was PBMCs, sampled from a glioma patient whose treatment included an IDH1 peptide vaccine. This sequence originates from a middle-aged man with glioma. V usage is TRBV11-2 and J usage is TRBJ2-1, with D possibly being TRBD2 (5 bases). The CDR3 is CASSLFPGSYNEQFF. Here the CDR3 DNA reads TGTGCCAGCAGCTTATTTCCGGGATCTTACAATGAGCAGTTCTTC.